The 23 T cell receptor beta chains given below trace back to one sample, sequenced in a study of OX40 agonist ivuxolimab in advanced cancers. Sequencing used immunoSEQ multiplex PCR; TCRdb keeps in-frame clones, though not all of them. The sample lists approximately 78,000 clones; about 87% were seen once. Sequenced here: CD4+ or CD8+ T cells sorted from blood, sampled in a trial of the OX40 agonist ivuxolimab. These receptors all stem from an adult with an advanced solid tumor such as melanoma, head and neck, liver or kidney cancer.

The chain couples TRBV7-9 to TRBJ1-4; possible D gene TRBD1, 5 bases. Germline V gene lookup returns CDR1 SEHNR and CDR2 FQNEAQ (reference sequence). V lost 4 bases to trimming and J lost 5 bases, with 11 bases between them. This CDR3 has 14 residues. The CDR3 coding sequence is TGTGCCAGCAGCTCCGGGACCAACAATGAAAAACTGTTTTTT. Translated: CASSSGTNNEKLFF.

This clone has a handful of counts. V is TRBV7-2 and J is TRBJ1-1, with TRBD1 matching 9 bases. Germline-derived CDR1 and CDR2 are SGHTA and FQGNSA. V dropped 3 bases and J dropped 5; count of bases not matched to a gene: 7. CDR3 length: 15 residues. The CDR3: CASSFSGQGGTEAFF. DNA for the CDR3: TGTGCCAGCAGCTTCTCGGGACAGGGAGGGACTGAAGCTTTCTTT.

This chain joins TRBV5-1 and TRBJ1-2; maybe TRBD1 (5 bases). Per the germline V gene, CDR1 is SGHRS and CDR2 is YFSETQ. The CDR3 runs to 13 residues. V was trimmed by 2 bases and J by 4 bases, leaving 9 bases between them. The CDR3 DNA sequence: TGCGCCAGCAGCTTCCAGGGACCCTATGGCTACACCTTC. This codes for CASSFQGPYGYTF.

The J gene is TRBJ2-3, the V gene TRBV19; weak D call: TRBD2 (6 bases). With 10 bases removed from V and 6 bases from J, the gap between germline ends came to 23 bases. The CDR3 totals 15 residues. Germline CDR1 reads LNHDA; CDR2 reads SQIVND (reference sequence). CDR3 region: CATLRRGILGDTQYF. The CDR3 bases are TGTGCCACCCTACGACGGGGGATCCTCGGGGATACGCAGTATTTT.

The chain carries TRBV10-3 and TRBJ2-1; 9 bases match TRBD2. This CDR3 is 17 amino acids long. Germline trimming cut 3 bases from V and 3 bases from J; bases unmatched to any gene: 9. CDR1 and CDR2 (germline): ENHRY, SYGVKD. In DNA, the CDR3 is TGTGCCATCAGTGACGGGCTAGCGGGGAAATACTACAATGAGCAGTTCTTC. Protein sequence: CAISDGLAGKYYNEQFF.

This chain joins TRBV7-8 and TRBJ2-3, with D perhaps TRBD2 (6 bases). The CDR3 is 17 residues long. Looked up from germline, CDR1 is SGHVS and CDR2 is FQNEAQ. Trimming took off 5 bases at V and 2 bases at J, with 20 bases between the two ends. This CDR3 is CASSPKGSGADTDTQYF. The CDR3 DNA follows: TGTGCCAGCAGCCCAAAAGGCTCGGGAGCCGACACAGATACGCAGTATTTT. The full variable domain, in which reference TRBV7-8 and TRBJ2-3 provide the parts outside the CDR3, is GAGVSQSPRYKVAKRGQDVALRCDPISGHVSLFWYQQALGQGPEFLTYFQNEAQLDKSGLPSDRFFAERPEGSVSTLKIQRTQQEDSAVYLCASSPKGSGADTDTQYFGPGTRLTVL.

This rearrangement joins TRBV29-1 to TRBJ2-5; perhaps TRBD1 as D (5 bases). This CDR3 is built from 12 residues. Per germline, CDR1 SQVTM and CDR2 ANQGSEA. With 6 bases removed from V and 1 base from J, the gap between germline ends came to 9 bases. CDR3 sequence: CSVGHGQETQYF. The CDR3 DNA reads TGCAGCGTCGGACACGGCCAAGAGACCCAGTACTTC.

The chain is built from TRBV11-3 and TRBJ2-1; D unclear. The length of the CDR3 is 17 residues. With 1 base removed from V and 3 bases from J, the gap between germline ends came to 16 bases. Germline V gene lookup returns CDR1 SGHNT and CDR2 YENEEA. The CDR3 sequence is CASSLAVTEQVYNEQFF. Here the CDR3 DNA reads TGTGCCAGCAGCTTAGCCGTTACGGAGCAGGTCTACAATGAGCAGTTCTTC. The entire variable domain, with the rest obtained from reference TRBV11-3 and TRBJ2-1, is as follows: EAGVVQSPRYKIIEKKQPVAFWCNPISGHNTLYWYLQNLGQGPELLIRYENEEAVDDSQLPKDRFSAERLKGVDSTLKIQPAELGDSAVYLCASSLAVTEQVYNEQFFGPGTRLTVL.

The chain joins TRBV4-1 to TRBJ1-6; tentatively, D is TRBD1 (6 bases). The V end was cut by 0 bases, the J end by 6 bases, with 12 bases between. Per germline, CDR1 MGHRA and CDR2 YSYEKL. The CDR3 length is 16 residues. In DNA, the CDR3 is TGCGCCAGCAGCCAAGAGAAACAGGGCCCTAATTCACCCCTCCACTTT. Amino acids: CASSQEKQGPNSPLHF.

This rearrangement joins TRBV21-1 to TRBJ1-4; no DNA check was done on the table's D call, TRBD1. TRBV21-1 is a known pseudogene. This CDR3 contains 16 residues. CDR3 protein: CASSKRAATDNEKLFF. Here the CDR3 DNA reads TGTGCCAGCAGCAAAAGGGCTGCGACAGATAATGAAAAACTGTTTTTT.

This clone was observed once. As DNA, the CDR3 is TGTGCCAGCAGTGTTGGCAGCGGGGGACAAGAGACCCAGTACTTC. This sequence encodes CASSVGSGGQETQYF. This chain links TRBV2 with TRBJ2-5; TRBD2 matches at 8 bases. CDR1 and CDR2 from the germline V gene are SNHLY and FYNNEI. V was pared by 4 bases and J by 2 bases, with 6 bases of the junction left unmatched. The CDR3 sequence is 15 residues long.

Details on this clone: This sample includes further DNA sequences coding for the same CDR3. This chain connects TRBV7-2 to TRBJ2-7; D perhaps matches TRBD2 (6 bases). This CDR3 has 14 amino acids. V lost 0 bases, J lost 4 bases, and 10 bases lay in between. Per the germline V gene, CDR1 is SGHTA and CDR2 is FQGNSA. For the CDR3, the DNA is TGTGCCAGCAGCTTAGCGCCAGGGAGGTACGAGCAGTACTTC. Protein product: CASSLAPGRYEQYF.

The CDR3 coding sequence is TGTGCCAGTAGGGTAAGTGGCACAGATACGCAGTATTTT. Amino acid sequence: CASRVSGTDTQYF. The V call is TRBV19, the J call TRBJ2-3; no definite D call. This CDR3 is 13 amino acids long. Germline lookup yields CDR1 LNHDA and CDR2 SQIVND (reference sequence). Trimming left V 6 bases short and J 1 base short, with 8 bases between.

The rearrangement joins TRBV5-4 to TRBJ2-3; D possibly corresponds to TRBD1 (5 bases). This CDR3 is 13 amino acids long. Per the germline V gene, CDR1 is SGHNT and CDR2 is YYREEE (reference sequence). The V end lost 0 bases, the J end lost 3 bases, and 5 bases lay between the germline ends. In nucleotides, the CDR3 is TGTGCCAGCAGCTTGGCAGGGACAGATACGCAGTATTTT. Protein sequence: CASSLAGTDTQYF.

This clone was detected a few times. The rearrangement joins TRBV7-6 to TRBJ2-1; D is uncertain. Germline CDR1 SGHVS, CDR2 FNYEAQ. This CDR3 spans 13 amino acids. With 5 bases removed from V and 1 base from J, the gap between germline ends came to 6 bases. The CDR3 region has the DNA TGTGCCAGCAGCCCAGCATCCTACAATGAGCAGTTCTTC. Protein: CASSPASYNEQFF. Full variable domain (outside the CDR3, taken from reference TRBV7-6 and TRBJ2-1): GAGVSQSPRYKVTKRGQDVALRCDPISGHVSLYWYRQALGQGPEFLTYFNYEAQQDKSGLPNDRFSAERPEGSISTLTIQRTEQRDSAMYRCASSPASYNEQFFGPGTRLTVL.

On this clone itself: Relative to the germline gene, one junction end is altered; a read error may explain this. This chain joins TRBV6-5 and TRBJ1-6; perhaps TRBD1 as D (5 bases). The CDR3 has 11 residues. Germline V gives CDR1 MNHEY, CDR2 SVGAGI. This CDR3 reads CASSHQGHLYF. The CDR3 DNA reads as TGTGCCAGCAGTCATCAGGGCCATCTCTACTTT.

The CDR3 reads CASSLGTGGNQPQHF. The CDR3 nucleotides read TGTGCCAGCAGTTTGGGGACAGGGGGCAATCAGCCCCAGCATTTT. The chain links TRBV6-6 to TRBJ1-5; 10 bases are a match to TRBD1. Germline-derived CDR1 and CDR2 are MNHNY and SVGAGI (reference sequence). This CDR3 has 15 residues. V lost 4 bases and J lost 2; bases outside the gene matches: 2.

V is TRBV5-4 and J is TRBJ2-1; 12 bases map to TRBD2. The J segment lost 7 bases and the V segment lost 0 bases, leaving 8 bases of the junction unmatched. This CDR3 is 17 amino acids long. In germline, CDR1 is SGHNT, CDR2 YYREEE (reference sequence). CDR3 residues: CASSLASSGGARNEQFF. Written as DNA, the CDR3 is TGTGCCAGCAGCTTGGCGTCTAGCGGGGGGGCGAGAAATGAGCAGTTCTTC. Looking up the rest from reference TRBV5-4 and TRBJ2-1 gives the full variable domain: ETGVTQSPTHLIKTRGQQVTLRCSSQSGHNTVSWYQQALGQGPQFIFQYYREEENGRGNFPPRFSGLQFPNYSSELNVNALELDDSALYLCASSLASSGGARNEQFFGPGTRLTVL.

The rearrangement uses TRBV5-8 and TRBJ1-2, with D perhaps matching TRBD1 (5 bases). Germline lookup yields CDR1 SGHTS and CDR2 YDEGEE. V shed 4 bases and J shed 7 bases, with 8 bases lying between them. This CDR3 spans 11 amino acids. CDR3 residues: CASSLRGGYTF. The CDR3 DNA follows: TGTGCCAGCAGCCTTAGGGGTGGCTACACCTTC. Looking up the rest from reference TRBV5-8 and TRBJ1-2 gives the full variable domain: EAGVTQSPTHLIKTRGQQATLRCSPISGHTSVYWYQQALGLGLQFLLWYDEGEERNRGNFPPRFSGRQFPNYSSELNVNALELEDSALYLCASSLRGGYTFGSGTRLTVV.

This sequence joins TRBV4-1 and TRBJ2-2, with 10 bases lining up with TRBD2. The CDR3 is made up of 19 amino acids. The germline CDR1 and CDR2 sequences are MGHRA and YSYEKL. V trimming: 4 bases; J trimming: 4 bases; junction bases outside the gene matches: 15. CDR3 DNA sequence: TGCGCCAGCAGCCCCCGAACTAGCGGGAAGACGCTAGTCACCGGGGAGCTGTTTTTT. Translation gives CASSPRTSGKTLVTGELFF.

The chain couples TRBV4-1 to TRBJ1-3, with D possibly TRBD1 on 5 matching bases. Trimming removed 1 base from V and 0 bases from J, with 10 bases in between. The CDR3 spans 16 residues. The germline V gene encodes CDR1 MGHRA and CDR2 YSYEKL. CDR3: CASSQGGESSGNTIYF. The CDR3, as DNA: TGCGCCAGCAGCCAAGGAGGGGAGAGCTCTGGAAACACCATATATTTT.

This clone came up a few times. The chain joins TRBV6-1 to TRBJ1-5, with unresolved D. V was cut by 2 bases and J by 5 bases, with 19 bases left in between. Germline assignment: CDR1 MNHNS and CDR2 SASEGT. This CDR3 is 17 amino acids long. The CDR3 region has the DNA TGTGCCAGCAGTGAACCCCCTAAGGTAGTACGGCATCAGCCCCAGCATTTT. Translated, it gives CASSEPPKVVRHQPQHF.

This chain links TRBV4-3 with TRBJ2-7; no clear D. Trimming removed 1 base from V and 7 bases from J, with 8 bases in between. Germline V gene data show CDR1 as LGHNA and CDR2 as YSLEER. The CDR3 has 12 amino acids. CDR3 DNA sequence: TGCGCCAGCAGCCAAGTACCCGGGGAGCAGTACTTC. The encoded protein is CASSQVPGEQYF.